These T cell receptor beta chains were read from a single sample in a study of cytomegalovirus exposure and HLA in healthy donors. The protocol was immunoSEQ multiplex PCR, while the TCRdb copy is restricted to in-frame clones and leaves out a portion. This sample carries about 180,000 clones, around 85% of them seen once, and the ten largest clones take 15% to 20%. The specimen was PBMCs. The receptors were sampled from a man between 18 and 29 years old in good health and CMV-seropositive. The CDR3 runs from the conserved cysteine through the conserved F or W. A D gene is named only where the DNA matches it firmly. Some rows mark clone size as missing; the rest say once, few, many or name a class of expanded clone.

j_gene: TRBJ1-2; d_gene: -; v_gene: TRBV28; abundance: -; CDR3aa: CGTEEGGYTF; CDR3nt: TGTGGGACGGAGGAGGGGGGCTACACCTTC
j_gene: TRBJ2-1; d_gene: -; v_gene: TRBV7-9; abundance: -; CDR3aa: CASSFGSGDNEQFF; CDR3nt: TGTGCCAGCAGCTTTGGTAGCGGTGACAATGAGCAGTTCTTC
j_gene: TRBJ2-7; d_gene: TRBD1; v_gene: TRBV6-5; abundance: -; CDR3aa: CASSYSATGVYEQYF; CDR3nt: TGTGCCAGCAGTTACTCGGCGACAGGGGTCTACGAGCAGTACTTC
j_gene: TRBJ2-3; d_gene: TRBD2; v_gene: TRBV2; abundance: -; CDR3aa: CARLAGGTDTQYF; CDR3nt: TGTGCCAGACTAGCGGGGGGAACAGATACGCAGTATTTT
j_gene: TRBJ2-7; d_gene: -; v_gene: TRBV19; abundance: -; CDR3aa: CASIVPLYEQYF; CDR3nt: TGTGCCAGTATCGTCCCTCTCTACGAGCAGTACTTC
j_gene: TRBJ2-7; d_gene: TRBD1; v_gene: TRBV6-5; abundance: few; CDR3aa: CASGQGAYYEQYF; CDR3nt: TGTGCCAGCGGACAGGGGGCCTACTACGAGCAGTACTTC
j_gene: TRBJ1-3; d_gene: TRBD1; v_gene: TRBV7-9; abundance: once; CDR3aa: CASSPKGARGNTIYF; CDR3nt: TGTGCCAGCAGCCCGAAGGGGGCAAGGGGAAACACCATATATTTT
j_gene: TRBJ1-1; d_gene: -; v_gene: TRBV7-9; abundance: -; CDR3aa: CASSPRQYEAFF; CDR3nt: TGTGCCAGCAGCCCCAGGCAGTATGAAGCTTTCTTT
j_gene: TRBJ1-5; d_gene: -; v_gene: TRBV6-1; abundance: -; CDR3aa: CASNSGQYSNQPQHF; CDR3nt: TGTGCCAGCAATTCTGGACAGTATAGCAATCAGCCCCAGCATTTT
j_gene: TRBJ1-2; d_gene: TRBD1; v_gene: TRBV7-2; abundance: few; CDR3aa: CASSLEGGLSGYTF; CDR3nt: TGTGCCAGCAGCTTAGAAGGGGGCTTATCCGGCTACACCTTC
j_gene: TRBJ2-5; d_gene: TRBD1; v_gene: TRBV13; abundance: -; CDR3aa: CASSSHNRDRGSLETQYF; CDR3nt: TGTGCCAGCAGCTCACACAATCGGGACAGGGGGTCGTTAGAGACCCAGTACTTC
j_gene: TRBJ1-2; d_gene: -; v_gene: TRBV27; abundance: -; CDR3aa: CASSKDYGGANYGYTF; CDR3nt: TGTGCCAGCAGCAAAGACTATGGGGGGGCTAACTATGGCTACACCTTC
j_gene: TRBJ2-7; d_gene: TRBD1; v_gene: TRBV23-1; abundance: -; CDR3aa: CASSLNTGQGWPYEQYF; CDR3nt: TGCGCCAGCAGTCTCAACACGGGACAGGGATGGCCCTACGAGCAGTACTTC
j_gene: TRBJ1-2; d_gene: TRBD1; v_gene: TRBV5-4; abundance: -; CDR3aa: CASSFPDRGLRYTF; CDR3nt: TGTGCCAGCAGCTTCCCTGACAGGGGGCTTCGCTACACCTTC
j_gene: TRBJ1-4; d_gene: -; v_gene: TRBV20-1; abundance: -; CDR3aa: CSAGGEKLFF; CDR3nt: TGCAGTGCCGGGGGTGAAAAACTGTTTTTT
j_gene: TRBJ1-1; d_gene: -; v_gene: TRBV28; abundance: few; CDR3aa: CASSRGVGGHTEAFF; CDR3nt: TGTGCCAGCAGCCGTGGGGTGGGGGGACACACTGAAGCTTTCTTT
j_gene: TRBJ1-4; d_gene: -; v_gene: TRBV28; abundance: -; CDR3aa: CASSFGRADEKLFF; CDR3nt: TGTGCCAGCAGTTTCGGCAGGGCGGATGAAAAACTGTTTTTT
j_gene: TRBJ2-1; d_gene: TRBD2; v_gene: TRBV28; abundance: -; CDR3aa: CASSPRTSRYNEQFF; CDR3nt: TGTGCCAGCAGCCCCCGGACTAGCAGGTACAATGAGCAGTTCTTC
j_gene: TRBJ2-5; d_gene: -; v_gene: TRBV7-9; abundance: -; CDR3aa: CASSFRDFQETQYF; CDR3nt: TGTGCCAGCAGCTTCCGAGACTTTCAAGAGACCCAGTACTTC
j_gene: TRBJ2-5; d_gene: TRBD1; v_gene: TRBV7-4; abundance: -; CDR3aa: CASSLEGQGEAQETQYF; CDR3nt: TGTGCCAGCAGCTTAGAGGGACAGGGGGAGGCACAAGAGACCCAGTACTTC
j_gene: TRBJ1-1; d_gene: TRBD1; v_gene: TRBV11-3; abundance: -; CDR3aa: CASSVGQRNTEAFF; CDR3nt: TGTGCCAGCAGCGTGGGACAGAGGAACACTGAAGCTTTCTTT
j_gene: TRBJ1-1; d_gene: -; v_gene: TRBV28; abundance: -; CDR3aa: CASRSREVAFF; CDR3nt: TGTGCCAGCAGGAGCAGGGAGGTCGCTTTCTTT
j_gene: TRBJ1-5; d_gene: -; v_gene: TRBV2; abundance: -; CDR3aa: CASSEDGLRKNQPQHF; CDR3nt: TGTGCCAGCAGTGAAGACGGACTGAGAAAAAATCAGCCCCAGCATTTT
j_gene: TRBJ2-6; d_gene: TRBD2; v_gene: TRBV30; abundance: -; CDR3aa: CAWRGREGSGANVLTF; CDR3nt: TGTGCCTGGAGAGGCAGGGAGGGCTCTGGGGCCAACGTCCTGACTTTC
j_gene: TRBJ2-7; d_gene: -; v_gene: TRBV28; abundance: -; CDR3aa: CASSLSGRAYEQYF; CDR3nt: TGTGCCAGCAGTTTGAGCGGCCGAGCCTACGAGCAGTACTTC
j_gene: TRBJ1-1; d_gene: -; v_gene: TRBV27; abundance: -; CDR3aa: CASSLWTDTEAFF; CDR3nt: TGTGCCAGCAGTCTCTGGACAGACACTGAAGCTTTCTTT
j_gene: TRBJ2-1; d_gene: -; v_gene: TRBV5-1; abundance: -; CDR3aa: CASTLLDLHNEQFF; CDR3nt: TGCGCCAGCACTCTCCTGGACTTACACAATGAGCAGTTCTTC
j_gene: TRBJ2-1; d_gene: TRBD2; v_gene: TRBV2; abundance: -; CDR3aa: CASSEINTSGEISSYNEQFF; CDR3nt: TGTGCCAGCAGTGAAATAAATACTAGCGGGGAGATAAGCTCCTACAATGAGCAGTTCTTC
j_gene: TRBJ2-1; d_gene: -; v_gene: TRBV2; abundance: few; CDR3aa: CASSEMGGLDEQFF; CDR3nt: TGTGCCAGCAGTGAAATGGGGGGGCTGGATGAGCAGTTCTTC
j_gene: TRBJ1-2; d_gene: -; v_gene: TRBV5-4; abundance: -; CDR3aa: CASSSTANYGYTF; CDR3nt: TGTGCCAGCAGCTCGACTGCCAACTATGGCTACACCTTC